This passage covers 18 T cell receptor beta chains from one sample sequenced in a study of blood T cell repertoires in COVID-19. The table came from immunoSEQ multiplex PCR; TCRdb's copy has only in-frame clones and leaves some out. The data hold about 160,000 clones, with about 84% observed a single time. The sample taken for sequencing was PBMCs or T cells enriched from blood (not recorded which). The receptors shown here come from a woman aged 40-49 years with acute COVID-19.

J is TRBJ2-3 and V is TRBV7-8; 7 bases agree with TRBD2. The CDR3 is 14 residues long. Germline CDR1 reads SGHVS; CDR2 reads FQNEAQ. J lost 2 bases, V lost 7 bases, and 6 bases had no gene match. Here the CDR3 DNA reads TGTGCCAGCAAAGGGACTACATTCACAGATACGCAGTATTTT. Translation gives CASKGTTFTDTQYF.

V usage is TRBV10-3 and J usage is TRBJ2-1, with D perhaps matching TRBD2 (6 bases). V was shortened by 6 bases and J by 7 bases, with 19 bases between the two germline ends. The CDR3 runs 15 residues. The germline gives CDR1 ENHRY, CDR2 SYGVKD. The CDR3 spells CAISLTEAAGNEQFF. CDR3 DNA: TGTGCCATCAGCCTGACCGAGGCTGCGGGGAATGAGCAGTTCTTC.

The CDR3: CASQAYSYNEQFF. CDR3 in DNA: TGTGCCAGCCAGGCTTACTCCTACAATGAGCAGTTCTTC. This chain connects TRBV12-3 or TRBV12-4 to TRBJ2-1; D gene unclear. The CDR3 loop spans 13 amino acids. Deletions cut 8 bases from V and 0 bases from J, with 8 bases between.

The rearrangement uses TRBV18 and TRBJ2-7; 7 bases agree with TRBD1. Germline CDR1 and CDR2: KGHSH and LQKENI. The CDR3 extends over 15 amino acids. J was trimmed by 7 bases and V by 3 bases; bases with no gene match: 12. CDR3: CASSPGQAIQGEQYF. CDR3 coding DNA: TGTGCCAGCTCACCTGGACAGGCCATCCAGGGGGAGCAGTACTTC.

The V and J genes are TRBV3-1 (or the pseudogene TRBV3-2) and TRBJ2-5, with TRBD2 identical over 13 bases. V was clipped by 0 bases and J by 7 bases; unmatched bases: 8. Looked up from germline, CDR1 is LGHDT and CDR2 is YNNKEL (reference sequence). The CDR3 runs to 17 residues. CDR3 in amino acids: CASSQDLGLAGVATQYF. As DNA, the CDR3 is TGTGCCAGCAGCCAAGATCTAGGACTAGCGGGAGTTGCGACCCAGTACTTC.

There are a few counts of this clone. The V and J genes are TRBV18 and TRBJ2-6; 7 positions agree with TRBD1. Germline V lookup: CDR1 KGHSH, CDR2 LQKENI. CDR3 length equals 18 residues. The trim removed 3 bases at V and 0 bases at J, leaving 8 bases unmatched. In DNA, the CDR3 is TGTGCCAGCTCACCGCTGGGGACAGCCAGCTCTGGGGCCAACGTCCTGACTTTC. The encoded protein is CASSPLGTASSGANVLTF.

The genes are TRBV7-2 and TRBJ2-1, with D perhaps TRBD2 (6 bases). The CDR3 is made up of 14 amino acids. V lost 4 bases and J 5 bases, leaving 12 bases between the germline ends. Germline values: CDR1 SGHTA, CDR2 FQGNSA. CDR3 in amino acids: CASSSRGLHNEQFF. The CDR3 coding sequence is TGTGCCAGCAGCTCCCGGGGACTGCACAATGAGCAGTTCTTC.

This chain uses TRBV29-1 with TRBJ2-1; D is perhaps TRBD1 (6 bases). The CDR3 has 11 residues. Germline V gives CDR1 SQVTM, CDR2 ANQGSEA. V dropped 7 bases and J dropped 9 bases, with 13 bases sitting between them. The CDR3 bases are TGCAGCGCGAGTGCCAGGGGTGAGCAGTTCTTC. Translation: CSASARGEQFF.

The chain has TRBV9 and TRBJ2-2; D is uncertain. The CDR3 is 14 amino acids. Germline V CDR1 and CDR2: SGDLS, YYNGEE. V lost 0 bases, J lost 5 bases, and 8 bases lay in between. The CDR3 protein is CASSVGGRTGELFF. The CDR3 coding sequence is TGTGCCAGCAGCGTAGGTGGCAGGACCGGGGAGCTGTTTTTT.

The rearrangement uses TRBV2 and TRBJ1-5, with TRBD1 identical over 9 bases. The CDR3 has 17 residues. The J segment lost 2 bases and the V segment lost 4 bases, leaving 9 bases of the junction unmatched. Germline V gives CDR1 SNHLY, CDR2 FYNNEI. The CDR3 is CASSGLTGGVGNQPQHF. DNA for the CDR3: TGTGCCAGCAGTGGACTGACAGGGGGGGTCGGCAATCAGCCCCAGCATTTT.

This chain uses TRBV3-1 (or the pseudogene TRBV3-2) with TRBJ2-3, with D unclear. The length of the CDR3 is 13 residues. The V end lost 4 bases, the J end lost 2 bases, and 7 bases lay between the germline ends. Germline V CDR1 and CDR2: LGHDT, YNNKEL (reference sequence). The CDR3 loop is CASSLAITDTQYF. The CDR3 bases are TGTGCCAGCAGCCTCGCGATCACAGATACGCAGTATTTT.

V gene TRBV2 combines with J gene TRBJ2-3, with 8 bases identical to TRBD2. The CDR3 is made up of 15 amino acids. J gave up 0 bases and V 7 bases, and 6 bases lay outside the gene matches. Germline V gene data show CDR1 as SNHLY and CDR2 as FYNNEI. In nucleotides, the CDR3 is TGTGCCAGCACTAGCGGGCGTCCTAGCACAGATACGCAGTATTTT. Encoded protein: CASTSGRPSTDTQYF.

The rearrangement links TRBV18 to TRBJ2-3; 9 nucleotides align to TRBD2. The germline V gene has CDR1 KGHSH and CDR2 LQKENI. The V and J ends lost 2 bases and 0 bases, in that order; junction bases with no gene match: 12. The CDR3 contains 19 residues. The chain's CDR3 is CASSPLKAISGGSTDTQYF. CDR3 DNA: TGTGCCAGCTCACCATTAAAGGCGATTAGCGGGGGAAGCACAGATACGCAGTATTTT.

By its share, this clone is medium-sized (0.01 to 0.1%). This chain joins TRBV20-1 and TRBJ2-7; D not certain. V was trimmed by 3 bases and J by 3 bases, leaving 9 bases between them. The CDR3 is 12 residues long. CDR1 is DFQATT and CDR2 is SNEGSKA in the germline V gene (reference sequence). CDR3 residues: CSASLVDYEQYF. CDR3 DNA: TGCAGTGCTAGTTTGGTAGACTACGAGCAGTACTTC.

The CDR3 DNA sequence: TGCGCCAGCAGCGTACTTAGCGGGTTAGGCACCGGGGAGCTGTTTTTT. Residues: CASSVLSGLGTGELFF. This chain uses TRBV5-1 with TRBJ2-2; 7 positions agree with TRBD2. Germline CDR1 is SGHRS and CDR2 is YFSETQ. The CDR3 consists of 16 residues. Trimming removed 4 bases from V and 4 bases from J; junction bases left unmatched: 10.

In its sample, this clone was seen a few times. J is TRBJ2-7 and V is TRBV9, with 14 bases aligning to TRBD2. The V segment lost 4 bases and the J segment 2 bases; nucleotides outside the gene matches: 11. The length of the CDR3 is 18 residues. Germline CDR1 reads SGDLS; CDR2 reads YYNGEE. CDR3 amino acids: CASSPGLAGGRGAYEQYF. CDR3 coding DNA: TGTGCCAGCAGCCCTGGACTAGCGGGAGGCCGCGGCGCCTACGAGCAGTACTTC.

This chain connects TRBV5-5 to TRBJ1-2, with D perhaps TRBD1 (5 bases). V lost 0 bases to trimming and J lost 2 bases, with 20 bases between them. Germline V gene sequence: CDR1 SGHKS, CDR2 YYEKEE (reference sequence). The CDR3 loop spans 18 amino acids. The CDR3 DNA follows: TGTGCCAGCAGCTTGGGCCCCGGTGTCGGGGGTACAAACTATGGCTACACCTTC. It codes for CASSLGPGVGGTNYGYTF.

V and J are TRBV19 and TRBJ1-5; D is undetermined. The V gene lost 1 base and the J gene lost 4 bases, with 14 bases spanning the gap. The CDR3 has 16 amino acids. From germline, CDR1 is LNHDA and CDR2 SQIVND (reference sequence). CDR3 loop: CASSIGVAARNQPQHF. The CDR3 DNA reads as TGTGCCAGTAGTATAGGGGTCGCGGCTAGGAATCAGCCCCAGCATTTT.